A single sample gave rise to the 5 T cell receptor beta chains below, sequenced in a study of blood T cell repertoires in COVID-19. The data were produced by immunoSEQ multiplex PCR, yet TCRdb's version contains in-frame clones alone and is incomplete. The data contain about 220,000 clones, about 87% of them singletons. The sequenced sample was PBMCs or T cells enriched from blood (not recorded which). These receptors all come from a woman in her 30s who had recovered from COVID-19.

J is TRBJ1-5 and V is TRBV2; possibly TRBD1 for D (6 bases). V lost 2 bases, J lost 9 bases, and 17 bases lay in between. CDR1 SNHLY and CDR2 FYNNEI come from the germline V gene. CDR3 size: 15 residues. The CDR3 DNA sequence: TGTGCCAGCAGTGAACGGGACACCTCTCGCGGGCCCCAGCATTTT. Translating it yields CASSERDTSRGPQHF.

The rearrangement links TRBV9 to TRBJ2-1; 10 bases are a match to TRBD1. This CDR3 has 20 residues. V lost 4 bases and J lost 0; bases outside the gene matches: 16. CDR1 SGDLS and CDR2 YYNGEE come from the germline V gene. The CDR3, as DNA: TGTGCCAGCAGCCACTCCTCGTGGGACAGGGGCATGAGCTCCTACAATGAGCAGTTCTTC. This sequence encodes CASSHSSWDRGMSSYNEQFF.

This chain connects TRBV7-8 to TRBJ1-2; D gene ambiguous. V was pared by 6 bases and J by 8 bases, with 16 bases between. CDR1 and CDR2 (germline): SGHVS, FQNEAQ. The CDR3 covers 13 residues. In DNA form, the CDR3 reads TGTGCCAGCAGACTAGGGAGTCGGGGAGGCTACACCTTC. Translation gives CASRLGSRGGYTF.

V is TRBV9 and J is TRBJ1-1; TRBD1 aligns across 7 bases. Germline-derived CDR1 and CDR2 are SGDLS and YYNGEE. This CDR3 is 15 amino acids long. The junction had 5 bases not matched to a gene; V was cut back by 2 bases and J by 1 base. The chain's CDR3 is CASSVDRAGNTEAFF. The CDR3 nucleotides are TGTGCCAGCAGCGTTGACAGGGCCGGGAACACTGAAGCTTTCTTT. The full variable domain, its missing parts supplied by reference TRBV9 and TRBJ1-1, is DSGVTQTPKHLITATGQRVTLRCSPRSGDLSVYWYQQSLDQGLQFLIQYYNGEERAKGNILERFSAQQFPDLHSELNLSSLELGDSALYFCASSVDRAGNTEAFFGQGTRLTVV.

J is TRBJ1-2 and V is TRBV5-1, with 12 positions matching TRBD1. Germline V gene sequence: CDR1 SGHRS, CDR2 YFSETQ. V shed 3 bases and J 8 bases; nucleotides not matched to a gene: 8. CDR3 length: 15 residues. CDR3 region: CASSSWGQGAEGYTF. The DNA of the CDR3 is TGCGCCAGCAGCTCCTGGGGACAGGGGGCAGAGGGCTACACCTTC.